This T cell receptor (beta chain) was captured by sequencing in a study of CD8 T cells in Susac syndrome (dated by TCRdb to 2018 to 2020). For context, the study as a whole: The study used repertoire sequencing to test whether antigen drove CD8+ T cell activation and differentiation in Susac syndrome.

Taken from cysteine to phenylalanine, the CDR3 has 13 residues. Only the CDR3 region is kept as DNA, spanning 39 bases read in frame from base 1. CDR1 and CDR2 are read off the germline V gene (reference sequence) as SSHAT and FNYEAQ. Peripheral blood CD8+ and CD4+ T cells from healthy donors, Susac syndrome patients and multiple sclerosis patients were profiled by high-throughput TCR beta sequencing. Treatment-naive patients with stable or active relapsing-remitting disease fulfilling revised McDonald criteria were used as multiple sclerosis controls. CD8+ TEMRA cells were enriched by FACS, while bulk CD8+ and CD4+ T cells were purified by magnetic negative isolation. Blood was drawn into EDTA tubes, processed within 24 hours, and PBMCs were isolated by density gradient centrifugation. PBMCs intended for TCR sequencing were cryopreserved in liquid nitrogen and thawed later in a water bath at 37 degrees C. The sorted or isolated CD4+, CD8+ and CD8+ TEMRA cells reached a purity of at least 90%.

About this clonotype: The antigen it recognizes is unknown. A junction boundary mismatches the germline segment, possibly from a read error.

RNA was extracted using the RNeasy kit, and about 0.5 to 1 ug of the RNA was reverse transcribed with random hexamers. The immunoSEQ multiplex PCR assay, which covers 54 Vbeta and 13 Jbeta segments, was used to amplify TCR beta CDR3 regions. PCR amplification bias was corrected by using a synthetic template baseline for primer optimization and computational correction. The original methods were these. Reads were annotated to V, D and J genes according to IMGT and were analyzed with immunoSEQ Analyzer, with only productive sequences retained. To calculate clonality, Shannon entropy was normalized by log2 of the number of productive unique sequences and then subtracted from one. For each patient and control, public and private clones were evaluated among the 100 most prevalent clones. Susac-specific clones were defined as absent from healthy and MS cohorts, around 980 published viral clones and other ImmuneACCESS disease sequences. TCRdb itself trimmed the public reads at Q25 with fastp, ran MiXCR and retained productive beta chains. Rows are combined by CDR3 protein, so each entry shows the most common genes and DNA. The V and J calls and clone size are TCRdb's, not the authors'. The table for this sample lists some 220,000 distinct CDR3 sequences; approximately 95% of them were counted only once. Of the sample, about 0.091% is held by the ten largest clones.

The full study reports these points: The study acknowledged that relatively few individuals were included in the TCR sequencing and HLA analysis.

The chain is encoded by TRBV7-7 joined to TRBJ2-5; 7 bases in the middle match TRBD1. The specimen sequenced was CD4+ T cells from PBMCs. The source of this sequence is a human donor with multiple sclerosis. The DNA sequence follows: TGTGCTAGCAGCCCGGACAGGATTAAGACCCAGTACTTC. Translated, it reads CASSPDRIKTQYF.